Each of the 15 T cell receptor beta chains below was sequenced from the same sample in a study of blood T cell repertoires in COVID-19. The method was immunoSEQ multiplex PCR; TCRdb's version includes in-frame clones alone and lacks a portion of them. Counted here are fewer than 250,000 clones, roughly 88% occurring once; the ten biggest clones make up around 2.1%. The sequencing input was PBMCs or T cells enriched from blood (not recorded which). Receptor source: a woman aged 45-65 years who had recovered from COVID-19.

This rearrangement joins TRBV18 to TRBJ2-2, with a weak D call TRBD1 (6 bases). Trimming pared 6 bases from V and 3 bases from J, leaving 17 bases between. Germline lookup yields CDR1 KGHSH and CDR2 LQKENI. This CDR3 is 16 amino acids long. For the CDR3, the DNA is TGTGCCAGCTCCCCTCCGCAGGGGACCTACACCGGGGAGCTGTTTTTT. This translates into CASSPPQGTYTGELFF.

The V call is TRBV7-2, the J call TRBJ2-3; 9 positions agree with TRBD1. The CDR3 runs 15 residues. Germline assignment: CDR1 SGHTA and CDR2 FQGNSA. V trimming: 4 bases; J trimming: 5 bases; junction bases outside the gene matches: 7. The CDR3 reads CASSSHRGRVDTQYF. CDR3 in DNA: TGTGCCAGCAGCTCGCACAGGGGGCGGGTAGATACGCAGTATTTT.

The V call is TRBV4-1, the J call TRBJ2-2; weak D call: TRBD1 (6 bases). From germline, CDR1 is MGHRA and CDR2 YSYEKL. This CDR3 comprises 15 residues. V was clipped by 5 bases and J by 0 bases, with 10 bases between them. As DNA, the CDR3 is TGCGCCAGCAGCTTACGGACAGCGAACACCGGGGAGCTGTTTTTT. Residues: CASSLRTANTGELFF.

The rearrangement joins TRBV19 to TRBJ2-2; weak D call: TRBD1 (6 bases). Germline CDR1 and CDR2: LNHDA and SQIVND (reference sequence). CDR3 length: 15 residues. V gave up 7 bases and J gave up 4 bases, with 16 bases separating them. This CDR3 reads CASTPQDRVTGELFF. In DNA, the CDR3 is TGTGCCAGTACCCCCCAGGACAGAGTCACCGGGGAGCTGTTTTTT.

V gene TRBV28 combines with J gene TRBJ1-2; no clear D gene. Germline CDR1 reads MDHEN; CDR2 reads SYDVKM. Trimming cost V 5 bases and J 4 bases, with 8 bases left between them. The CDR3 consists of 12 residues. CDR3 in amino acids: CASSSPGYGYTF. The CDR3 DNA reads TGTGCCAGCAGTAGTCCGGGCTATGGCTACACCTTC.

CDR3 sequence (DNA): TGTGCCAGCAGCGTAGGCAGGGGGCTACAAGAGACCCAGTACTTC. Its protein is CASSVGRGLQETQYF. The rearrangement uses TRBV9 and TRBJ2-5, with TRBD1 identical over 8 bases. Germline V CDR1 and CDR2: SGDLS, YYNGEE. The CDR3 runs to 15 residues. V gave up 0 bases and J gave up 2 bases; unmatched junction bases: 3. The full variable domain, with the rest looked up from reference TRBV9 and TRBJ2-5, is DSGVTQTPKHLITATGQRVTLRCSPRSGDLSVYWYQQSLDQGLQFLIQYYNGEERAKGNILERFSAQQFPDLHSELNLSSLELGDSALYFCASSVGRGLQETQYFGPGTRLLVL.

As regards this clone: Other DNA sequences of this sample code for an identical CDR3. The rearrangement links TRBV28 to TRBJ1-5, with a tentative D call TRBD1 (5 bases). V lost 3 bases and J lost 2, with 8 bases in between. The CDR3 is made up of 14 amino acids. Germline V lookup: CDR1 MDHEN, CDR2 SYDVKM. CDR3 DNA sequence: TGTGCCAGCAGTTTTCTAGGGGGCAATCAGCCCCAGCATTTT. It translates to CASSFLGGNQPQHF.

This clone was observed a single time. The gene calls are TRBV4-1 and TRBJ2-2; 12 bases fit TRBD2. The CDR3 contains 16 residues. V was pared by 4 bases and J by 8 bases, with 8 bases of the junction left unmatched. Germline V gene sequence: CDR1 MGHRA, CDR2 YSYEKL. CDR3 residues: CASSRRLAGDGGELFF. The CDR3 nucleotides are TGCGCCAGCAGCCGAAGACTAGCGGGAGATGGTGGGGAGCTGTTTTTT.

This clone was observed a handful of times. The chain carries TRBV19 and TRBJ2-5, with 14 bases matching TRBD2. Germline CDR1 and CDR2: LNHDA and SQIVND (reference sequence). Trimming removed 7 bases from V and 5 bases from J; junction bases left unmatched: 9. This CDR3 region has 16 residues. CDR3 sequence (DNA): TGTGCCAGTACCATGGGACTAGCGGGGGCCGTGGAGACCCAGTACTTC. This encodes CASTMGLAGAVETQYF. The full variable domain, completed using reference TRBV19 and TRBJ2-5, is DGGITQSPKYLFRKEGQNVTLSCEQNLNHDAMYWYRQDPGQGLRLIYYSQIVNDFQKGDIAEGYSVSREKKESFPLTVTSAQKNPTAFYLCASTMGLAGAVETQYFGPGTRLLVL.

The J gene is TRBJ2-1, the V gene TRBV6-5; 7 bases map to TRBD2. With V trimmed by 8 bases and J by 5 bases, 9 bases remained unmatched. Germline V gene sequence: CDR1 MNHEY, CDR2 SVGAGI. The CDR3 consists of 14 residues. The CDR3 region is CASGPSGGHNEQFF. CDR3 in DNA: TGTGCCAGCGGGCCTTCGGGAGGTCACAATGAGCAGTTCTTC.

CDR3 nucleotides: TGTGCCAGCAGCTTTAGAGGACAGTCTAGCACAGATACGCAGTATTTT. As protein: CASSFRGQSSTDTQYF. This chain connects TRBV7-9 to TRBJ2-3, with a possible D match to TRBD1 (6 bases). The germline V and J ends were trimmed by 3 bases and 0 bases, with 13 bases remaining between them. Looked up from germline, CDR1 is SEHNR and CDR2 is FQNEAQ (reference sequence). CDR3 length: 16 amino acids.

The V gene is TRBV4-1, the J gene TRBJ2-3; D is unresolved. The V gene lost 5 bases and the J gene lost 0 bases, with 12 bases spanning the gap. The CDR3 sequence is 15 residues long. Germline CDR1 is MGHRA and CDR2 is YSYEKL. CDR3 in DNA: TGCGCCAGCAGCATGGCGGCGGCGAGCACAGATACGCAGTATTTT. As protein: CASSMAAASTDTQYF.

The V call is TRBV7-2, the J call TRBJ2-7; 9 nucleotides line up with TRBD2. Germline trimming cut 5 bases from V and 0 bases from J; bases unmatched to any gene: 14. Germline values: CDR1 SGHTA, CDR2 FQGNSA. This CDR3 region has 18 residues. CDR3 in DNA: TGTGCCAGCAGCCCCGGCCAGATGGCGGGGGGGCCCTCCTACGAGCAGTACTTC. Its protein is CASSPGQMAGGPSYEQYF.

The V and J genes are TRBV21-1 and TRBJ1-5; whether TRBD1, the table's D call, matches the DNA was not checked. TRBV21-1 is a known pseudogene. The CDR3 is 13 residues long. The CDR3 DNA sequence: TGTGCCGGCTCCTTGACAGTTGATCAGCCCCAGCATTTT. Its protein product is CAGSLTVDQPQHF.

This chain joins TRBV19 and TRBJ2-3; possible D gene TRBD2, 6 bases. Germline CDR1 reads LNHDA; CDR2 reads SQIVND (reference sequence). The CDR3 length is 13 residues. The V end was cut by 1 base, the J end by 5 bases, with 7 bases between. The CDR3 coding sequence is TGTGCCAGTAGTATAGGGCGGGGAGATACGCAGTATTTT. Translating gives CASSIGRGDTQYF.